This T cell receptor (beta chain) was observed in a study of glioma-infiltrating T cells after dendritic cell vaccination. As for this clone: Its matching antigen is unknown.

The CDR3 runs 15 residues. V dropped 4 bases and J dropped 1 base, with 13 bases sitting between them. The germline gives CDR1 SGHVS, CDR2 FQNEAQ. Study observations and caveats: Higher TCR clonality did not directly relate to longer survival.

The assay was immunoSEQ multiplex PCR, and TCRdb's table has in-frame clones only and misses some. The sample has about 82,000 clones, 85% to 90% seen once; the top ten hold about 3.2%. This chain connects TRBV7-8 to TRBJ1-1, with D uncertain. The clonotype originates from a human donor with glioblastoma. The sample in question was blood, obtained before dendritic cell vaccination. CDR3 sequence: CASSSYRSQNTEAFF. The CDR3 DNA is TGTGCCAGCAGCTCCTACAGAAGTCAGAACACTGAAGCTTTCTTT.